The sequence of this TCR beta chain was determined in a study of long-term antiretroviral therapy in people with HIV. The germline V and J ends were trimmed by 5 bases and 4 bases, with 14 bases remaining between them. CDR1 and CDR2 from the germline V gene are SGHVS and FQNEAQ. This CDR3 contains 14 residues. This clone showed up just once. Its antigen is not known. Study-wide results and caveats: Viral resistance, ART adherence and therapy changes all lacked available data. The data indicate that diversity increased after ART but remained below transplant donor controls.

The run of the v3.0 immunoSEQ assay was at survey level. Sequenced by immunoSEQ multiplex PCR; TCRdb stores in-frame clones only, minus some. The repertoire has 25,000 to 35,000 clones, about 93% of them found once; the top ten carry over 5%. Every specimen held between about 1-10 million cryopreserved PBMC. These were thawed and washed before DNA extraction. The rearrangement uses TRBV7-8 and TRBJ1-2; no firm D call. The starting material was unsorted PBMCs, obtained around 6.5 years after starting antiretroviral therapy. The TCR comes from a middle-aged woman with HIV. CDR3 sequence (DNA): TGTGCCAGCAGCCCACATTTTTCCCCCTATGGCTACACCTTC. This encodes CASSPHFSPYGYTF.